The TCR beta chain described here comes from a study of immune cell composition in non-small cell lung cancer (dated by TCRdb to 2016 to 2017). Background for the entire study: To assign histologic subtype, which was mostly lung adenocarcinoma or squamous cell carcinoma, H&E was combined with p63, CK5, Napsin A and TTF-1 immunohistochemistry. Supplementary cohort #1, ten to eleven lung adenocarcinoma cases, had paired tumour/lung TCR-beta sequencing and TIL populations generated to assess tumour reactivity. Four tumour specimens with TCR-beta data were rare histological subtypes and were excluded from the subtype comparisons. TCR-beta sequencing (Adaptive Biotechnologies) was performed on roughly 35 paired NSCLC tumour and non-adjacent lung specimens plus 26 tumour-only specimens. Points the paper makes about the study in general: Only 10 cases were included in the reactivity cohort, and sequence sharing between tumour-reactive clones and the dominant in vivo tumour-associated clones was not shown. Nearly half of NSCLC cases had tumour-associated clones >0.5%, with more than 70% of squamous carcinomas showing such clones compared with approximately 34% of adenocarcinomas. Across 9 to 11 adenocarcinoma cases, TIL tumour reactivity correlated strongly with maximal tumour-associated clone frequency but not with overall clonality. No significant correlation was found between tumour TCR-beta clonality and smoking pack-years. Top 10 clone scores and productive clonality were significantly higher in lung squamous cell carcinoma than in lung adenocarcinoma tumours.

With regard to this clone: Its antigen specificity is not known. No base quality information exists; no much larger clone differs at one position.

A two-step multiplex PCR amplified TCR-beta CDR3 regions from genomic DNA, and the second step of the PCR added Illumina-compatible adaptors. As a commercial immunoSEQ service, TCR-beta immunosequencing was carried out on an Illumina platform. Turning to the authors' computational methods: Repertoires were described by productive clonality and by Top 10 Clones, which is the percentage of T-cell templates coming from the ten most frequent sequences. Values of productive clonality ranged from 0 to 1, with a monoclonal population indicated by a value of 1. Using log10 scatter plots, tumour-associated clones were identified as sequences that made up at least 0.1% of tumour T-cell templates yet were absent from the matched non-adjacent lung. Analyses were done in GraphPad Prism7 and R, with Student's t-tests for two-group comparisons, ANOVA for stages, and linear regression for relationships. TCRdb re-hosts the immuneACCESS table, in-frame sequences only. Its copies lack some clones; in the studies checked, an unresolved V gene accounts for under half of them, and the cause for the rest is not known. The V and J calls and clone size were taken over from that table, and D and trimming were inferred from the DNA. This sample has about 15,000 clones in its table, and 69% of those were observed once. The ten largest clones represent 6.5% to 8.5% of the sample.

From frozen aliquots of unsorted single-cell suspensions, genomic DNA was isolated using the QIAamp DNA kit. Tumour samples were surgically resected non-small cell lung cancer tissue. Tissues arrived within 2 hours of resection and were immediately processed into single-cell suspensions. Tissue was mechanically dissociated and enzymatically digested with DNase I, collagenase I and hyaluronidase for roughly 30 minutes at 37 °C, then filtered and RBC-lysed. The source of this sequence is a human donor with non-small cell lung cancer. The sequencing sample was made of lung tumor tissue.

This receptor has the CDR3 CASTFTGTGAGNTIYF. The nucleotide sequence reads TGTGCCAGCACCTTTACCGGGACAGGGGCTGGAAACACCATATATTTT. The chain joins TRBV4-2 to TRBJ1-3; 10 bases in the middle match TRBD1. After removal of 7 bases from V and 2 bases from J, the junction retains 8 bases not matched to a gene. There are 16 amino acids in the CDR3, from cysteine to phenylalanine inclusive. The kept DNA is CDR3 alone, 48 bases in frame from the first base. For CDR1 and CDR2, the germline V gene lists LGHNA and YNFKEQ.